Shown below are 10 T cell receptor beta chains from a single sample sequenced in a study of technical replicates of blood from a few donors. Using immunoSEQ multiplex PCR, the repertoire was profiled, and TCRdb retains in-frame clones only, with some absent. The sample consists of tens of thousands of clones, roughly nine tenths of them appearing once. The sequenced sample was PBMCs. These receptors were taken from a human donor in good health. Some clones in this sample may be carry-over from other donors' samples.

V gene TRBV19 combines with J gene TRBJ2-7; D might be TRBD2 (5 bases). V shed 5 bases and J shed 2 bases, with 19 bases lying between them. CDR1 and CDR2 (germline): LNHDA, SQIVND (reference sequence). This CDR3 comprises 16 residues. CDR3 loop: CASSFLYTGIPYEQYF. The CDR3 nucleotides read TGTGCCAGTAGTTTTCTATACACGGGAATTCCCTACGAGCAGTACTTC. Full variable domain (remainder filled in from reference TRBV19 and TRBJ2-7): DGGITQSPKYLFRKEGQNVTLSCEQNLNHDAMYWYRQDPGQGLRLIYYSQIVNDFQKGDIAEGYSVSREKKESFPLTVTSAQKNPTAFYLCASSFLYTGIPYEQYFGPGTRLTVT.

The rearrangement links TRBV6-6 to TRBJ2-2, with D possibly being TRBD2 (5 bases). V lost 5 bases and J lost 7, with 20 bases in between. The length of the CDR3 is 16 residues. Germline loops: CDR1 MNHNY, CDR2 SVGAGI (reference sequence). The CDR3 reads CASSIRLSSLGGELFF. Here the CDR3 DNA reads TGTGCCAGCAGTATCCGACTATCGAGTTTAGGCGGGGAGCTGTTTTTT.

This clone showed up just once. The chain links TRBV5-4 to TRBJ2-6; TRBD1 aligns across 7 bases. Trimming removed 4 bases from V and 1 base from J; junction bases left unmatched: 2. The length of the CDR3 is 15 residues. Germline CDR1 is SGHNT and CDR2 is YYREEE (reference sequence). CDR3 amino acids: CASSGQVSGANVLTF. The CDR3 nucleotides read TGTGCCAGCAGCGGACAGGTTTCTGGGGCCAACGTCCTGACTTTC.

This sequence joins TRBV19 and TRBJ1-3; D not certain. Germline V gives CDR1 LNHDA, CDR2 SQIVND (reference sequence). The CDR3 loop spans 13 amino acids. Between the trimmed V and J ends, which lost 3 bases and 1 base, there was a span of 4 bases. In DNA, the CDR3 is TGTGCCAGTAGTATCTTGTCTGGAAACACCATATATTTT. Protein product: CASSILSGNTIYF.

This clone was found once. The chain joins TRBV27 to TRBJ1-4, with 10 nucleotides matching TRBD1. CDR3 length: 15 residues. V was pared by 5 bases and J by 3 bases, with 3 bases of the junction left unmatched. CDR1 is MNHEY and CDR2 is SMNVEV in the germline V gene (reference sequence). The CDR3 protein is CASSLGTGANEKLFF. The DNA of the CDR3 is TGTGCCAGCAGTCTAGGGACAGGGGCTAATGAAAAACTGTTTTTT.

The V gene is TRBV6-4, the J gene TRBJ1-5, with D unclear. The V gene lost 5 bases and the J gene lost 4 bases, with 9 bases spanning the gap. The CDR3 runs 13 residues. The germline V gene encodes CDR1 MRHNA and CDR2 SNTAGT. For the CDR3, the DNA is TGTGCCAGCAGTCCAACAACGAATCAGCCCCAGCATTTT. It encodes CASSPTTNQPQHF.

CDR3 in amino acids: CASSPKDRDEQYF. The CDR3 coding sequence is TGTGCCAGCAGCCCGAAGGACAGGGACGAGCAGTACTTC. V and J are TRBV7-9 and TRBJ2-7; 8 nucleotides agree with TRBD1. The V gene end was trimmed by 5 bases and the J gene end by 5 bases; junction bases not matched to a gene: 5. CDR3 length: 13 amino acids. The V gene's germline CDR1 is SEHNR and CDR2 FQNEAQ (reference sequence).

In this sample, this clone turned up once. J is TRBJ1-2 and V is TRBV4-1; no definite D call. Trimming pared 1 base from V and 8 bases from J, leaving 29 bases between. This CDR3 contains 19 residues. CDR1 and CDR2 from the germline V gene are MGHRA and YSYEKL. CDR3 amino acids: CASSQVWGDRTETFSGYTF. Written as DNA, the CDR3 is TGCGCCAGCAGCCAAGTTTGGGGAGATAGGACGGAGACTTTTAGCGGCTACACCTTC.

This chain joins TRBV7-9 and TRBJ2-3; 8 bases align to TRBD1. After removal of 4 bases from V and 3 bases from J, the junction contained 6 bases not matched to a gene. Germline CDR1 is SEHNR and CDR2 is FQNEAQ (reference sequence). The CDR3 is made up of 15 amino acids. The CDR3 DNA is TGTGCCAGCAGCTCCAGGACAGGGAGGACAGATACGCAGTATTTT. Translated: CASSSRTGRTDTQYF.

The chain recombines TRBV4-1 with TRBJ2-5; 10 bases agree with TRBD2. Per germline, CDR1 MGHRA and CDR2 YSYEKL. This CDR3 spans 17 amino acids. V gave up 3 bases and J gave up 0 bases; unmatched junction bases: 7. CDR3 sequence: CASSQLASGGHQETQYF. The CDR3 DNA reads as TGCGCCAGCAGCCAGTTGGCTAGCGGGGGACACCAAGAGACCCAGTACTTC.